This TCR beta chain was captured by sequencing in a study of shared clonotypes between healthy human individuals. Across the study: Researchers assigned three CD4 naive, three CD4 memory, two CD8 naive and one CD8 memory plate to each donor.

CDR3 length: 13 amino acids. Trimming stripped 5 bases from V and 5 bases from J, with 9 bases between. Per the germline V gene, CDR1 is SGHTA and CDR2 is FQGNSA. Several immunoSEQ 96-well plates shared each subset's DNA, each plate a replicate. Sequenced by immunoSEQ multiplex PCR; TCRdb stores in-frame clones only, minus some. Among over 1.4 million clones, approximately 97% were seen once, and the ten largest hold roughly 1.2%. Sequencing input: naive CD4+ T cells sorted from blood. The sample's subset: CD45RA+ positively selected. This chain joins TRBV7-2 and TRBJ2-2, with a possible D match to TRBD1 (6 bases). The TCR sequence derives from a man aged 25 to 45 in good health. As DNA, the CDR3 is TGTGCCAGCAGCAAAGGGGGTACCGGGGAGCTGTTTTTT. This sequence encodes CASSKGGTGELFF.